The present entry profiles one TCR beta chain with its context. Its antigen is unknown. This sample was included in a study of cytomegalovirus exposure and HLA in healthy donors. Overall study findings and caveats: V- and J-gene trimming of TCR beta was linked (in a later analysis) to a missense DCLRE1C variant.

There are 17 residues in the CDR3. Looked up from germline, CDR1 is MNHNS and CDR2 is SASEGT. This PCR relied on a set of 60 Vbeta primers and 13 Jbeta primers. Only in-frame clones appear in the TCRdb table, and some are missing; sequencing was by immunoSEQ multiplex PCR. The table records 150,000 to 200,000 clones, roughly 80% of them present only once. The receptor was isolated from a girl aged 10-17 years in good health and CMV-seropositive. The chain couples TRBV6-1 to TRBJ2-5; 9 bases align to TRBD2. The J call may be faulty, since TRBJ2-7 better matches the DNA end. Specimen: PBMCs. CDR3 DNA sequence: TGTGCCAGCAGTGAAGCGAGAGTGAGCGGGAGGTCTCCCGAGCAGTACTTC. Its translation is CASSEARVSGRSPEQYF.